The 20 T cell receptor beta chains below all came from one sample that was sequenced in a study of brain T cells in children with intractable seizures. Specified time point: blood from clinic visit 5 months post-surgery; TSC patient then seizure free. Profiling relied on immunoSEQ multiplex PCR, and the TCRdb table lists in-frame clones only, not all of them. The profile shows about 350,000 clones, more than 85% of them singletons. The source was peripheral blood, collected approximately 5 months after surgery. Every receptor here comes from a boy in the first two years of life with tuberous sclerosis and intractable seizures.

V and J are TRBV19 and TRBJ2-2; D might be TRBD2 (6 bases). This CDR3 has 14 residues. V shed 2 bases and J shed 7 bases, with 11 bases lying between them. Germline lookup yields CDR1 LNHDA and CDR2 SQIVND (reference sequence). This chain's CDR3 is CASSIRGLLGELFF. The CDR3 bases are TGTGCCAGTAGTATAAGGGGACTTCTCGGGGAGCTGTTTTTT.

This clone showed up just once. The CDR3 here is CASSHKGVFNEKLFF. Here the CDR3 DNA reads TGTGCCAGCAGCCATAAGGGGGTGTTTAATGAAAAACTGTTTTTT. The chain recombines TRBV11-2 with TRBJ1-4, with D perhaps matching TRBD1 (6 bases). In germline, CDR1 is SGHAT, CDR2 FQNNGV. The germline V and J ends were trimmed by 5 bases and 4 bases, with 14 bases remaining between them. This CDR3 is 15 amino acids long. Looking up the rest from reference TRBV11-2 and TRBJ1-4 gives the full variable domain: EAGVAQSPRYKIIEKRQSVAFWCNPISGHATLYWYQQILGQGPKLLIQFQNNGVVDDSQLPKDRFSAERLKGVDSTLKIQPAKLEDSAVYLCASSHKGVFNEKLFFGSGTQLSVL.

V gene TRBV19 combines with J gene TRBJ2-3; 13 positions agree with TRBD2. V shed 4 bases and J 5 bases; nucleotides not matched to a gene: 3. In germline, CDR1 is LNHDA, CDR2 SQIVND (reference sequence). CDR3 length: 15 residues. The CDR3 region has the DNA TGTGCCAGTAGTAAACTAGCGGGAGGGGTAGATACGCAGTATTTT. Protein sequence: CASSKLAGGVDTQYF.

V usage is TRBV28 and J usage is TRBJ1-5; D unclear. The CDR3 runs to 13 residues. The V end was cut by 8 bases, the J end by 9 bases, with 17 bases between. Germline CDR1 is MDHEN and CDR2 is SYDVKM. DNA of the CDR3: TGTGCCAGCCTAACCGGGAATTGGTGGCCCCAGCATTTT. Translation: CASLTGNWWPQHF.

The chain links TRBV3-1 (or the pseudogene TRBV3-2) to TRBJ2-2, with TRBD2 identical over 9 bases. This CDR3 has 17 residues. In germline, CDR1 is LGHDT, CDR2 YNNKEL (reference sequence). V lost 0 bases and J lost 7; bases outside the gene matches: 9. DNA for the CDR3: TGTGCCAGCAGCCAAGACCCCGGCGGGGGGGCGGTCGGGGAGCTGTTTTTT. This sequence encodes CASSQDPGGGAVGELFF.

The chain employs TRBV5-6 and TRBJ2-7; TRBD1 matches 9 bases. Germline CDR1 is SGHDT and CDR2 is YYEEEE. CDR3 size: 14 residues. V was clipped by 4 bases and J by 6 bases; unmatched bases: 8. The CDR3: CASSTGTGTGEQYF. Here the CDR3 DNA reads TGTGCCAGCAGCACCGGGACAGGGACCGGCGAGCAGTACTTC.

The J gene is TRBJ1-5, the V gene TRBV29-1; D remains unclear. V was cut by 4 bases and J by 3 bases, with 4 bases left in between. This CDR3 has 11 amino acids. Germline CDR1 and CDR2: SQVTM and ANQGSEA. CDR3 coding DNA: TGCAGCGTTGGGACCAATCAGCCCCAGCATTTT. This codes for CSVGTNQPQHF. The full variable domain, completed using reference TRBV29-1 and TRBJ1-5, is SAVISQKPSRDICQRGTSLTIQCQVDSQVTMMFWYRQQPGQSLTLIATANQGSEATYESGFVIDKFPISRPNLTFSTLTVSNMSPEDSSIYLCSVGTNQPQHFGDGTRLSIL.

The rearrangement joins TRBV4-1 to TRBJ2-7, with 10 bases that match TRBD1. After removal of 3 bases from V and 2 bases from J, the junction contained 7 bases not matched to a gene. The CDR3 is 16 amino acids. Germline CDR1 MGHRA, CDR2 YSYEKL. The CDR3 region has the DNA TGCGCCAGCAGCCACCTGGCGGGACAGGGGACCTACGAGCAGTACTTC. Amino acid sequence: CASSHLAGQGTYEQYF.

V usage is TRBV19 and J usage is TRBJ2-1, with 9 nucleotides matching TRBD2. The germline CDR1 and CDR2 sequences are LNHDA and SQIVND (reference sequence). This CDR3 spans 15 amino acids. J gave up 1 base and V 5 bases, and 3 bases lay outside the gene matches. The CDR3 sequence is CASSPREGSYNEQFF. In DNA, the CDR3 is TGTGCCAGTAGTCCGCGGGAGGGGTCCTACAATGAGCAGTTCTTC.

The chain carries TRBV28 and TRBJ2-7, with 11 nucleotides matching TRBD2. Per the germline V gene, CDR1 is MDHEN and CDR2 is SYDVKM. V was pared by 6 bases and J by 4 bases, with 8 bases of the junction left unmatched. This CDR3 spans 15 amino acids. This CDR3 is CASSLTSGSIYEQYF. For the CDR3, the DNA is TGTGCCAGCAGCCTAACTAGCGGGAGTATATACGAGCAGTACTTC.

The J gene is TRBJ1-3, the V gene TRBV10-3, with D maybe TRBD1 (6 bases). The CDR3 is made up of 15 amino acids. Trimming removed 6 bases at V and 1 base at J, with 13 bases between. CDR1 and CDR2 (germline): ENHRY, SYGVKD. CDR3 region: CAIRVQGRSGNTIYF. The CDR3 DNA is TGTGCCATCAGGGTACAGGGACGTTCTGGAAACACCATATATTTT.

Points on this clone: Other DNA sequences within the sample encode an identical CDR3. V and J are TRBV6-5 and TRBJ2-7; possibly TRBD1 for D (5 bases). The CDR3 contains 13 residues. With 2 bases removed from V and 1 base from J, the gap between germline ends came to 6 bases. In germline, CDR1 is MNHEY, CDR2 SVGAGI. The CDR3 is CASSYGQSYEQYF. CDR3 in DNA: TGTGCCAGCAGTTACGGACAATCCTACGAGCAGTACTTC.

V is TRBV13 and J is TRBJ2-2; possible D gene TRBD2, 7 bases. Germline CDR1 PRHDT, CDR2 FYEKMQ (reference sequence). V dropped 5 bases and J dropped 4 bases, with 20 bases sitting between them. This CDR3 has 17 residues. The CDR3 DNA reads TGTGCCAGCAGCGTCTCGAGGGGGGGCCTGGCCACCGGGGAGCTGTTTTTT. It encodes CASSVSRGGLATGELFF.

The rearrangement joins TRBV5-1 to TRBJ2-1; 15 nucleotides line up with TRBD2. This CDR3 is built from 16 residues. J lost 9 bases, V lost 3 bases, and 7 bases had no gene match. Germline assignment: CDR1 SGHRS and CDR2 YFSETQ. This chain's CDR3 is CASSSGLAGGHGEQFF. For the CDR3, the DNA is TGCGCCAGCAGCTCGGGACTAGCGGGGGGTCACGGTGAGCAGTTCTTC.

The rearrangement joins TRBV14 to TRBJ2-1, with D uncertain. Looked up from germline, CDR1 is SGHDN and CDR2 is FVKESK. The CDR3 length is 14 residues. V dropped 1 base and J dropped 5 bases, with 9 bases sitting between them. CDR3 nucleotide sequence: TGTGCCAGCAGCCAAGGTTGGGGTCACAATGAGCAGTTCTTC. It encodes CASSQGWGHNEQFF. The full variable domain, completed using reference TRBV14 and TRBJ2-1, is EAGVTQFPSHSVIEKGQTVTLRCDPISGHDNLYWYRRVMGKEIKFLLHFVKESKQDESGMPNNRFLAERTGGTYSTLKVQPAELEDSGVYFCASSQGWGHNEQFFGPGTRLTVL.

The CDR3 DNA is TGCAGCGTTGAAGGATGGGCAGGGCAGAACACTGAAGCTTTCTTT. It is translated as CSVEGWAGQNTEAFF. The gene calls are TRBV29-1 and TRBJ1-1; D might be TRBD1 (5 bases). This CDR3 spans 15 amino acids. V was shortened by 1 base and J by 1 base, with 13 bases between the two germline ends. Germline V gene lookup returns CDR1 SQVTM and CDR2 ANQGSEA.

V and J are TRBV19 and TRBJ2-1; the D is unclear. Between the trimmed V and J ends, which lost 3 bases and 7 bases, there was a span of 4 bases. The germline CDR1 and CDR2 sequences are LNHDA and SQIVND (reference sequence). The CDR3 sequence is 11 residues long. Written as DNA, the CDR3 is TGTGCCAGTAGTATGGGGAATGAGCAGTTCTTC. Protein sequence: CASSMGNEQFF.

The rearrangement uses TRBV19 and TRBJ1-1, with TRBD1 matching 7 bases. CDR1 is LNHDA, CDR2 SQIVND, per germline (reference sequence). The CDR3 loop spans 15 amino acids. The junction had 9 bases not matched to a gene; V was cut back by 3 bases and J by 5 bases. The CDR3, as DNA: TGTGCCAGTAGTATCGCGGGACAGAAAAAGACTGAAGCTTTCTTT. Encoded protein: CASSIAGQKKTEAFF.

The rearrangement joins TRBV18 to TRBJ1-4; weak D call: TRBD1 (6 bases). Germline-derived CDR1 and CDR2 are KGHSH and LQKENI. V was shortened by 2 bases and J by 7 bases, with 14 bases between the two germline ends. This CDR3 is built from 15 residues. CDR3 in DNA: TGTGCCAGCTCACCAAGGGGGTTTGGTGGTGAAAAACTGTTTTTT. Amino acid sequence: CASSPRGFGGEKLFF.

The rearrangement joins TRBV6-2 or TRBV6-3 to TRBJ2-5, with D perhaps TRBD2 (6 bases). V was clipped by 2 bases and J by 4 bases, with 20 bases between them. The CDR3 loop spans 17 amino acids. Germline V gene data show CDR1 as MNHEY and CDR2 as SVGEGT. CDR3: CASSYGRSGDSRETQYF. As DNA, the CDR3 is TGTGCCAGCAGTTACGGGCGCTCGGGAGACTCCAGAGAGACCCAGTACTTC.